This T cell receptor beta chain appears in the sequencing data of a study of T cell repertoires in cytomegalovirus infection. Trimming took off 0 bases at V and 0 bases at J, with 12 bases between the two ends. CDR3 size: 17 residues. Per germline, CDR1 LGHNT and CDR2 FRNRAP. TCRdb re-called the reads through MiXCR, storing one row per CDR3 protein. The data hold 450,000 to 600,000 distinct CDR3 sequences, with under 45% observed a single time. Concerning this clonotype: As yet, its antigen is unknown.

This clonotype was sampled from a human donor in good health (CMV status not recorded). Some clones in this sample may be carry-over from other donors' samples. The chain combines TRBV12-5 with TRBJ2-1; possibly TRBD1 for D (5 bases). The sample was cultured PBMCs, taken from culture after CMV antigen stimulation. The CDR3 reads CASGLVLVGASYNEQFF. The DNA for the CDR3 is TGTGCTAGTGGTTTGGTACTGGTAGGGGCCTCCTACAATGAGCAGTTCTTC.